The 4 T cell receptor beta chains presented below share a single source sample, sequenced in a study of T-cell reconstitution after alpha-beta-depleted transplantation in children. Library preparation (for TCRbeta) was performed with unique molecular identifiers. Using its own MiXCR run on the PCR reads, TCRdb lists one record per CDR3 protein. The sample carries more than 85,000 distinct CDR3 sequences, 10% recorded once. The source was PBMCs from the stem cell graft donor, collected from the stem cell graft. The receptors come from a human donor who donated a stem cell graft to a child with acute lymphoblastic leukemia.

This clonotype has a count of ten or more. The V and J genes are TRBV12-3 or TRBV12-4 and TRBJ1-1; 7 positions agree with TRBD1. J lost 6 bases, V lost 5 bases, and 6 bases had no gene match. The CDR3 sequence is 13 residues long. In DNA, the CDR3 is TGTGCCAGCAGTGACAGGGTGAGCGCTGAAGCTTTCTTT. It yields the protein CASSDRVSAEAFF.

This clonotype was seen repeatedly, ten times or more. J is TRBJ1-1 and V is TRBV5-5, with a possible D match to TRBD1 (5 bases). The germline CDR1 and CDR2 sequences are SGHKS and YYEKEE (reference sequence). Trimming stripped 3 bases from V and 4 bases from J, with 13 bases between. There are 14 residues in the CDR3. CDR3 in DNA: TGTGCCAGCAGCTGGGGGTCGGTAGGCACTGAAGCTTTCTTT. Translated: CASSWGSVGTEAFF.

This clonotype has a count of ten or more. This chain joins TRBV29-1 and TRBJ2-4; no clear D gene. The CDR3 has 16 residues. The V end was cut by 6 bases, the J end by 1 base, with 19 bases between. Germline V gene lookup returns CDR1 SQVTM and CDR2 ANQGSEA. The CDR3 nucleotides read TGCAGCGTCCTTCCCCACGGCACATGGGCCAAAAACATTCAGTACTTC. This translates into CSVLPHGTWAKNIQYF.

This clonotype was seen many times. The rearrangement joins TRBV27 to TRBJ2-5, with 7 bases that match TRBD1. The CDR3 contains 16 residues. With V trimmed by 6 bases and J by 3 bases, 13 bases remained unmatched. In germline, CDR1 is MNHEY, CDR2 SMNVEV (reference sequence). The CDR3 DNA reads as TGTGCCAGCAGCCCGCTCCCGGGGACAGCGAAAGAGACCCAGTACTTC. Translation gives CASSPLPGTAKETQYF.